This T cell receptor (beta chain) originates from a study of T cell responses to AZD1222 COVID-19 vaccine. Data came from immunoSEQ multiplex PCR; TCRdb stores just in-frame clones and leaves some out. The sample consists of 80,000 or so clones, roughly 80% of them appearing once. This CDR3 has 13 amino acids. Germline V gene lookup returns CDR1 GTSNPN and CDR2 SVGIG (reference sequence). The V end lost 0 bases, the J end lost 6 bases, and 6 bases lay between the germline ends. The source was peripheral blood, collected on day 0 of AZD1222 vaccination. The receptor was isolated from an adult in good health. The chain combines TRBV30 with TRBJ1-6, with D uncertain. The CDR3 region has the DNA TGTGCCTGGAGTGTTGGCTCTAATTCACCCCTCCACTTT. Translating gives CAWSVGSNSPLHF.